A selection of T cell receptor beta chains follows, all from one sample in a study of CD8+CD57+ T cells in acquired aplastic anemia. One entry per CDR3 protein results from TCRdb running MiXCR on the reads. This table holds some 410,000 distinct CDR3 sequences, roughly 68% found once. Sequenced: sorted CD4+, CD8+, or CD8+CD57+ T cells (not recorded which) from PBMCs. These receptors all stem from a human donor in good health, serving as a control. CDR3s include the opening cysteine and the closing phenylalanine or tryptophan. The D gene is left open where the match is weak. Size is omitted from some rows. Given values are once, few, many or a class for expanded clones.

V gene	J gene	clone size	D gene	CDR3 DNA	CDR3 protein
TRBV6-5	TRBJ1-3	many	TRBD1	TGTGCCAGCAGTCGGACCCGGGACAGGGGAAACACCATATATTTT	CASSRTRDRGNTIYF
TRBV12-3/TRBV12-4	TRBJ2-7	-	TRBD1	TGTGCCAGCAGTTTGAACGGAGGGACAGGATCCTACGAGCAGTACTTC	CASSLNGGTGSYEQYF
TRBV4-1	TRBJ2-7	-	-	TGCGCCAGCAGGGCGGCTGCGATTCAGCAGTACTTC	CASRAAAIQQYF
TRBV7-4	TRBJ2-7	few	-	TGTGCCAGCGTCCAGGGAGAATACGAGCAGTACTTC	CASVQGEYEQYF
TRBV6-4	TRBJ1-6	once	TRBD1	TGTGCCAGCAGCTTGAGTCTGAGGGGGCCGAGCTCCTATAATCCACCCCTCCACTTT	CASSLSLRGPSSYNPPLHF
TRBV20-1	TRBJ2-7	-	-	TGCAGTGCTAGCGGTAGTGGGCTAAATGGCTACGAGCAGTACTTC	CSASGSGLNGYEQYF
TRBV7-8	TRBJ2-6	-	-	TGTGCCAGCACCCAAGGGGGGGGGTCTGGGGCCAACGTCCTGACTTTC	CASTQGGGSGANVLTF
TRBV5-4	TRBJ1-6	few	-	TGTGCCAGCAGCTTGGACAGGGTTAATTCACCCCTCCACTTT	CASSLDRVNSPLHF
TRBV5-5	TRBJ2-7	-	TRBD1	TGTGCCAGCAGCACTATGGGACAGGGTAGCGACGAGCAGTACTTC	CASSTMGQGSDEQYF
TRBV9	TRBJ2-1	many	-	TGTGCCAGCAGCGTAGGATTGGGAGACTCCTACAATGAGCAGTTCTTC	CASSVGLGDSYNEQFF
TRBV7-8	TRBJ1-5	once	-	TGTGCCAGCAGCTTTGGGTCGGCTGATAGGCCCCAGCATCCCCAGCATTTT	CASSFGSADRPQHPQHF
TRBV6-1	TRBJ1-1	few	-	TGTGCCAGCAGTGCAAGGGCCCAAACGAACACTGAAGCTTTCTTT	CASSARAQTNTEAFF
TRBV2	TRBJ2-5	many	-	TGTGCCAGTTTGGATCAGGGGGGGTTCCAAGAGACCCAGTACTTC	CASLDQGGFQETQYF
TRBV12-3/TRBV12-4	TRBJ1-4	-	TRBD1	TGTGCCAGCAGCGCGGTTTCAGGGGGCAGCGTAGAAAAACTGTTTTTT	CASSAVSGGSVEKLFF
TRBV5-5	TRBJ2-1	-	-	TGTGCCAGCAGCTTAGTGCCGGGTGAGCAGTTCTTC	CASSLVPGEQFF
TRBV5-1	TRBJ2-7	-	-	TGTGCCAGCAGCTTAGACGGGTGCTCGCAGTACTTC	CASSLDGCSQYF
TRBV6-5	TRBJ1-1	many	-	TGTGCCAGCAGTTACTCGGGCTACACTGAAGCTTTCTTT	CASSYSGYTEAFF
TRBV7-6	TRBJ2-3	-	-	TGTGCCAGCAGCTTAGCGCGGTGGGGGGCTACAGATACGCAGTATTTT	CASSLARWGATDTQYF
TRBV4-3	TRBJ1-3	many	TRBD1	TGCGCCAGCAGCCAAGATCTAAATGCGGGACAGGGAGTAAACACCATATATTTT	CASSQDLNAGQGVNTIYF
TRBV12-3/TRBV12-4	TRBJ2-7	-	TRBD1	TGTGCCAGCAGTTTAGATTGGGACAGGGGGCGCGAGCAGTACTTC	CASSLDWDRGREQYF
TRBV15	TRBJ1-2	-	-	TGTGCCAGCACCTCAGCTACGTTTGACTATGGCTACTCCTTC	CASTSATFDYGYSF
TRBV6-5	TRBJ2-7	many	-	TGTGCCAGCAGTTACGCAGGGAACGAGCAGTACTTC	CASSYAGNEQYF
TRBV19	TRBJ2-2	many	-	TGTGCCAGTAGCCATTCCCCCGGGGTATTGGACGGGGAGCTGTTTTTT	CASSHSPGVLDGELFF
TRBV19	TRBJ1-2	-	-	TGTGCCAGCAGCGACACAGCTAGGAACCTTGGGTATGGCTACACCTTC	CASSDTARNLGYGYTF
TRBV14	TRBJ2-6	many	-	TGTGCCAGCCCGACAGGATTTAAAGGCTTTGGGGCCAACGTCCTGACTTTC	CASPTGFKGFGANVLTF
TRBV4-2	TRBJ2-7	many	TRBD2	TGTGCCAGCAGCCAAGATCGCGGGGGCTCCTACGAGCAGTACTTC	CASSQDRGGSYEQYF
TRBV7-2	TRBJ1-6	-	-	TGTGCCAGCAGCGCGCCGGGACTAGCGGGGATCGAGCAGTTT	CASSAPGLAGIEQF
TRBV6-4	TRBJ2-1	-	TRBD2	TGTGCCAGCAGTGTTGGTAGCGGGAATAATGAGCAGTTCTTC	CASSVGSGNNEQFF
TRBV25-1	TRBJ2-3	-	TRBD2	TGTGCCAGCAGTCCGGGACTAGCGGGATGGAGCACAGATACGCAGTATTTT	CASSPGLAGWSTDTQYF